This T cell receptor (beta chain) was sequenced during a study of T cell responses to AZD1222 COVID-19 vaccine. Points from the study as a whole: Among spike-specific TCRs, nearly half reportedly target unmutated variant regions.

Germline V gene lookup returns CDR1 SGHNT and CDR2 YYREEE (reference sequence). The CDR3 is 13 amino acids. The V gene end was trimmed by 4 bases and the J gene end by 4 bases; junction bases not matched to a gene: 4. Profiling relied on immunoSEQ multiplex PCR, and the TCRdb table lists in-frame clones only, not all of them. Among under 150,000 clones listed, 80% to 90% were seen once. Remarks on this clone: Its antigen is unknown.

The receptor was isolated from an adult in good health. This material consisted of peripheral blood, taken on day 0 of AZD1222 vaccination. The chain couples TRBV5-4 to TRBJ1-1; TRBD1 aligns across 7 bases. CDR3 residues: CASSIGQATEAFF. Here the CDR3 DNA reads TGTGCCAGCAGCATAGGACAGGCCACTGAAGCTTTCTTT. Supplemented by reference TRBV5-4 and TRBJ1-1, the full variable domain reads ETGVTQSPTHLIKTRGQQVTLRCSSQSGHNTVSWYQQALGQGPQFIFQYYREEENGRGNFPPRFSGLQFPNYSSELNVNALELDDSALYLCASSIGQATEAFFGQGTRLTVV.